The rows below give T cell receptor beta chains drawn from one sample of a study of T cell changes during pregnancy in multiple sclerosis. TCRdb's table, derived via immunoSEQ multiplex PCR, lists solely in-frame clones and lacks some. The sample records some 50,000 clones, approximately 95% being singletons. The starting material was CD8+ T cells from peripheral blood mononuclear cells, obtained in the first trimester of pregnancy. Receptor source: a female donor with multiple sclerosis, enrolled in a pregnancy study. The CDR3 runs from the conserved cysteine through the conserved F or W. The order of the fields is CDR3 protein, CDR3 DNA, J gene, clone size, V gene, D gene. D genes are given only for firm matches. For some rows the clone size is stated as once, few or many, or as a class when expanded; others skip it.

cdr3_aa: CASSEFRGYQETQYF; cdr3_nt: TGTGCCAGCAGTGAATTTCGCGGGTACCAAGAGACCCAGTACTTC; j_call: TRBJ2-5; clone_size: -; v_call: TRBV25-1; d_call: -
cdr3_aa: CASRDFLAGVHEQYF; cdr3_nt: TGCGCCAGCAGGGACTTTCTAGCGGGAGTCCACGAGCAGTACTTC; j_call: TRBJ2-7; clone_size: -; v_call: TRBV5-1; d_call: TRBD2
cdr3_aa: CASSDRERPVSNEQYF; cdr3_nt: TGTGCCAGCAGTGATCGAGAGAGGCCGGTTAGTAACGAGCAGTACTTC; j_call: TRBJ2-7; clone_size: once; v_call: TRBV6-1; d_call: -
cdr3_aa: CASSLDRGTGETQYF; cdr3_nt: TGTGCCAGCAGCTTAGATCGAGGGACAGGGGAGACCCAGTACTTC; j_call: TRBJ2-5; clone_size: -; v_call: TRBV11-2; d_call: TRBD1
cdr3_aa: CASSLRGGELFF; cdr3_nt: TGTGCCAGCAGTTTACGGGGGGGGGAGCTGTTTTTT; j_call: TRBJ2-2; clone_size: -; v_call: TRBV27; d_call: -
cdr3_aa: CASSQVGLAGGLSGANVLTF; cdr3_nt: TGCGCCAGCAGCCAAGTTGGACTAGCGGGAGGACTGAGTGGGGCCAACGTCCTGACTTTC; j_call: TRBJ2-6; clone_size: -; v_call: TRBV4-3; d_call: TRBD2
cdr3_aa: CAILSILNEQFF; cdr3_nt: TGTGCCATCCTTTCCATACTCAATGAGCAGTTCTTC; j_call: TRBJ2-1; clone_size: once; v_call: TRBV10-3; d_call: -
cdr3_aa: CASSVGVELSGNTIYF; cdr3_nt: TGTGCCAGCAGCGTAGGAGTGGAGCTCTCAGGAAACACCATATATTTT; j_call: TRBJ1-3; clone_size: -; v_call: TRBV9; d_call: -
cdr3_aa: CSVAQGDTQYF; cdr3_nt: TGCAGCGTTGCACAGGGAGATACGCAGTATTTT; j_call: TRBJ2-3; clone_size: -; v_call: TRBV29-1; d_call: -
cdr3_aa: CASSLGQGVQPQHF; cdr3_nt: TGTGCCAGCAGTTTAGGGCAGGGGGTTCAGCCCCAGCATTTT; j_call: TRBJ1-5; clone_size: -; v_call: TRBV28; d_call: TRBD1
cdr3_aa: CASSVEGRGLGETQYF; cdr3_nt: TGTGCCAGCAGCGTAGAGGGCAGGGGGCTGGGGGAGACCCAGTACTTC; j_call: TRBJ2-5; clone_size: -; v_call: TRBV9; d_call: TRBD1